Presented here are 11 T cell receptor beta chains from one specimen sequenced in a study of shared clonotypes between healthy human individuals. The naive CD8 fraction comprised CD45RO-negative cells positively selected for CCR7 and excluded terminally differentiated effector memory CD45RA+ cells. Profiling relied on immunoSEQ multiplex PCR, and the TCRdb table lists in-frame clones only, not all of them. The sample carries 1.5 million to 2.5 million clones, less than 95% recorded once. The sample comprised naive CD8+ T cells sorted from blood. The source is a man between 18 and 35 years old in good health.

The chain combines TRBV6-5 with TRBJ2-7; D gene ambiguous. CDR1 is MNHEY and CDR2 is SVGAGI in the germline V gene. The CDR3 covers 13 residues. V was pared by 5 bases and J by 2 bases, with 10 bases between. In DNA, the CDR3 is TGTGCCAGCAGTCCATTGGTAGCCTACGAGCAGTACTTC. It codes for CASSPLVAYEQYF.

As regards this clone: Within the sample, other DNA sequences also encode this same CDR3. J is TRBJ1-5 and V is TRBV30; 9 bases are shared with TRBD1. J gave up 4 bases and V 2 bases, and 3 bases lay outside the gene matches. The germline CDR1 and CDR2 sequences are GTSNPN and SVGIG (reference sequence). There are 14 residues in the CDR3. In DNA form, the CDR3 reads TGTGCCTGGAGTTCCGGGACAGGGAATCAGCCCCAGCATTTT. Its translation is CAWSSGTGNQPQHF.

Turning to this clone: Within the sample, other DNA sequences also encode this same CDR3. V gene TRBV13 combines with J gene TRBJ2-7; tentatively, D is TRBD2 (6 bases). The V and J ends lost 0 bases and 2 bases respectively, with 8 bases between them. Germline V CDR1 and CDR2: PRHDT, FYEKMQ (reference sequence). The CDR3 extends over 14 amino acids. CDR3 sequence reads: CASSLGGGAYEQYF. CDR3 DNA: TGTGCCAGCAGCTTAGGCGGGGGTGCCTACGAGCAGTACTTC.

This clone was detected once. This chain uses TRBV27 with TRBJ2-4; 9 bases are a match to TRBD1. The CDR3 has 15 amino acids. V was pared by 5 bases and J by 7 bases, with 9 bases of the junction left unmatched. Germline CDR1 and CDR2: MNHEY and SMNVEV (reference sequence). CDR3 nucleotides: TGTGCCAGCAGTCCGGGACAGGGTGTAGGGAACATTCAGTACTTC. Protein product: CASSPGQGVGNIQYF.

The chain is built from TRBV13 and TRBJ2-3; TRBD2 matches at 7 bases. V lost 6 bases, J lost 1 base, and 10 bases stayed unmatched. Per the germline V gene, CDR1 is PRHDT and CDR2 is FYEKMQ (reference sequence). The CDR3 is 16 residues long. Here the CDR3 reads CASSQTSNSRTDTQYF. DNA for the CDR3: TGTGCCAGCAGTCAGACTAGCAACTCCCGCACAGATACGCAGTATTTT.

J is TRBJ1-1 and V is TRBV27; weak D call: TRBD1 (6 bases). The V end lost 6 bases, the J end lost 1 base, and 24 bases lay between the germline ends. This CDR3 is 18 amino acids long. Per the germline V gene, CDR1 is MNHEY and CDR2 is SMNVEV (reference sequence). The CDR3 sequence is CASSRDGRGTGWNTEAFF. The CDR3 DNA reads TGTGCCAGCAGCAGGGATGGCAGGGGAACGGGGTGGAACACTGAAGCTTTCTTT.

The CDR3 here is CAISDPGTSGKDETQYF. Written as DNA, the CDR3 is TGTGCCATCAGTGATCCTGGGACTAGCGGGAAAGATGAGACCCAGTACTTC. V is TRBV10-3 and J is TRBJ2-5, with 13 bases aligning to TRBD2. The CDR3 has 17 amino acids. Germline V gene data show CDR1 as ENHRY and CDR2 as SYGVKD. With 3 bases clipped from V and 5 bases from J, the junction kept 9 bases outside the gene matches.

In this sample, this clone turned up once. CDR3 residues: CATWTEVYNEQFF. CDR3 coding DNA: TGTGCCACCTGGACAGAGGTTTACAATGAGCAGTTCTTC. V gene TRBV5-4 combines with J gene TRBJ2-1, with a tentative D call TRBD1 (6 bases). Germline loops: CDR1 SGHNT, CDR2 YYREEE (reference sequence). Deletions cut 9 bases from V and 4 bases from J, with 14 bases between. CDR3 size: 13 residues.

The DNA for the CDR3 is TGCGCCAGCAGCGAGAACCCAGGGAGGAACACCGGGGAGCTGTTTTTT. Translated, it gives CASSENPGRNTGELFF. The gene calls are TRBV10-1 and TRBJ2-2, with D possibly being TRBD1 or TRBD2 (5 bases each). Germline CDR1 is WNHNN and CDR2 is SYGVQD (reference sequence). With 6 bases removed from V and 1 base from J, the gap between germline ends came to 15 bases. The CDR3 sequence is 16 residues long.

The genes are TRBV6-1 and TRBJ2-7; TRBD2 matches at 7 bases. V was pared by 5 bases and J by 0 bases, with 4 bases of the junction left unmatched. The CDR3 extends over 14 amino acids. Germline V CDR1 and CDR2: MNHNS, SASEGT. CDR3 loop: CASSLRGDSYEQYF. CDR3 nucleotide sequence: TGTGCCAGCAGTCTTCGGGGGGACTCCTACGAGCAGTACTTC.

The chain joins TRBV19 to TRBJ2-7, with a weak D call TRBD2 (5 bases). CDR3 length: 14 amino acids. Per germline, CDR1 LNHDA and CDR2 SQIVND (reference sequence). The germline V and J ends were trimmed by 3 bases and 7 bases, with 16 bases remaining between them. In DNA form, the CDR3 reads TGTGCCAGTAGTATTTCCGGCGGGCAATGGGAGCAGTACTTC. This encodes CASSISGGQWEQYF. Full variable domain (rest looked up from reference TRBV19 and TRBJ2-7): DGGITQSPKYLFRKEGQNVTLSCEQNLNHDAMYWYRQDPGQGLRLIYYSQIVNDFQKGDIAEGYSVSREKKESFPLTVTSAQKNPTAFYLCASSISGGQWEQYFGPGTRLTVT.